These 20 T cell receptor beta chains were sequenced from one sample in a study of cytomegalovirus exposure and HLA in healthy donors. The PCR ran on 60 Vbeta and 13 Jbeta primers. Assay used: immunoSEQ multiplex PCR; TCRdb lists only in-frame clones, some missing. The sample has tens of thousands of clones. Sample: PBMCs. Source of these receptors: a man aged 18 to 29 in good health and CMV-seropositive.

This chain links TRBV6-5 with TRBJ2-5; TRBD1 aligns across 7 bases. CDR1 and CDR2 from the germline V gene are MNHEY and SVGAGI. The CDR3 consists of 15 residues. The ends lost 5 bases at V and 10 bases at J; junction bases unmatched: 16. In DNA form, the CDR3 reads TGTGCCAGCAGTCCCATGACAGGGTTGGGTCGGGGCCAGTACTTC. It yields the protein CASSPMTGLGRGQYF.

The V call is TRBV18, the J call TRBJ2-7, with D possibly matching TRBD1 (6 bases). Germline V CDR1 and CDR2: KGHSH, LQKENI. The CDR3 is made up of 15 amino acids. Trimming removed 2 bases from V and 4 bases from J, with 15 bases in between. CDR3 in DNA: TGTGCCAGCTCACCAGGGCAGGGGTCTATGTACGAGCAGTACTTC. It is translated as CASSPGQGSMYEQYF.

V gene TRBV10-2 combines with J gene TRBJ2-3; 7 bases align to TRBD2. The trim removed 6 bases at V and 4 bases at J, leaving 4 bases unmatched. CDR3 length: 13 amino acids. CDR1 is WSHSY, CDR2 SAAADI, per germline. For the CDR3, the DNA is TGCGCCAGCAGCCCACGGGGGGCAGATACGCAGTATTTT. It translates to CASSPRGADTQYF.

The CDR3 nucleotides are TGTGCCAGCAGTCCGGACTCGATTGATGAGCAGTTCTTC. Its protein product is CASSPDSIDEQFF. The chain recombines TRBV6-5 with TRBJ2-1; D possibly corresponds to TRBD2 (5 bases). The CDR3 sequence is 13 residues long. Per germline, CDR1 MNHEY and CDR2 SVGAGI. V gave up 5 bases and J gave up 8 bases, with 13 bases separating them.

The chain recombines TRBV7-3 with TRBJ1-1; D remains unclear. Germline V lookup: CDR1 SGHTA, CDR2 FQGTGA. There are 13 residues in the CDR3. Trimming cost V 1 base and J 1 base, with 4 bases left between them. The CDR3 spells CASSLRGNTEAFF. The DNA for the CDR3 is TGTGCCAGCAGCTTAAGAGGGAACACTGAAGCTTTCTTT.

The chain is built from TRBV15 and TRBJ1-1; 7 nucleotides align to TRBD1. Germline V gene data show CDR1 as LNHNV and CDR2 as YYDKDF (reference sequence). J lost 5 bases, V lost 2 bases, and 2 bases had no gene match. This CDR3 has 13 amino acids. The chain's CDR3 is CATSRQGGTEAFF. CDR3 DNA sequence: TGTGCCACCAGCAGACAGGGGGGTACTGAAGCTTTCTTT.

The V gene is TRBV7-3, the J gene TRBJ2-1, with a possible D match to TRBD2 (6 bases). The CDR3 spans 15 residues. V lost 2 bases and J lost 1, with 9 bases in between. The germline V gene encodes CDR1 SGHTA and CDR2 FQGTGA. Here the CDR3 DNA reads TGTGCCAGCAGCTTACAACGGGGGTCCTACAATGAGCAGTTCTTC. The encoded protein is CASSLQRGSYNEQFF.

The chain uses TRBV19 and TRBJ1-1; D is unresolved. The CDR3 loop spans 14 amino acids. The V gene's germline CDR1 is LNHDA and CDR2 SQIVND (reference sequence). V shed 3 bases and J shed 1 base, with 9 bases lying between them. The CDR3 nucleotides are TGTGCCAGTAGTATTTGGTCAGAGAACACTGAAGCTTTCTTT. It yields the protein CASSIWSENTEAFF.

V gene TRBV25-1 combines with J gene TRBJ2-1, with 7 bases that match TRBD2. Trimming removed 1 base from V and 7 bases from J; junction bases left unmatched: 7. Per the germline V gene, CDR1 is MGHDK and CDR2 is SYGVNS. This CDR3 spans 15 amino acids. CDR3 sequence: CASSESRGSKNEQFF. CDR3 DNA: TGTGCCAGCAGTGAATCGCGCGGGAGTAAGAATGAGCAGTTCTTC.

This sequence joins TRBV7-9 and TRBJ1-2; the D gene is possibly TRBD1 (5 bases). The CDR3 length is 13 residues. The V gene's germline CDR1 is SEHNR and CDR2 FQNEAQ (reference sequence). V lost 6 bases, J lost 8 bases, and 16 bases lay in between. CDR3 bases: TGTGCCAGCAGAACGTCTCAGGGTGGAGGCTACACCTTC. It translates to CASRTSQGGGYTF.

The V and J genes are TRBV11-2 and TRBJ2-3, with 8 bases aligning to TRBD2. With 0 bases clipped from V and 4 bases from J, the junction kept 3 bases outside the gene matches. The CDR3 has 15 amino acids. Germline V gives CDR1 SGHAT, CDR2 FQNNGV. CDR3 region: CASSLEAGAPDTQYF. The CDR3 DNA sequence: TGTGCCAGCAGCTTAGAAGCGGGAGCCCCAGATACGCAGTATTTT.

The chain couples TRBV18 to TRBJ1-5; 8 bases line up with TRBD1. The CDR3 loop spans 16 amino acids. The germline V gene encodes CDR1 KGHSH and CDR2 LQKENI. J lost 1 base, V lost 2 bases, and 4 bases had no gene match. CDR3 loop: CASSPDRQGSNQPQHF. The DNA of the CDR3 is TGTGCCAGCTCACCAGATCGACAGGGGAGCAATCAGCCCCAGCATTTT.

This chain connects TRBV9 to TRBJ2-1; TRBD2 matches 7 bases. V gave up 3 bases and J gave up 5 bases; unmatched junction bases: 11. Germline assignment: CDR1 SGDLS and CDR2 YYNGEE. This CDR3 comprises 16 residues. CDR3: CASSEKISGPHNEQFF. CDR3 sequence (DNA): TGTGCCAGCAGCGAGAAGATTAGCGGGCCACACAATGAGCAGTTCTTC.

The chain joins TRBV18 to TRBJ1-3; 7 bases agree with TRBD1. The ends lost 4 bases at V and 0 bases at J; junction bases unmatched: 12. This CDR3 is built from 18 residues. The germline CDR1 and CDR2 sequences are KGHSH and LQKENI. The CDR3 DNA follows: TGTGCCAGCTCACACGGACAGGACTCACTTTTCTCTGGAAACACCATATATTTT. It is translated as CASSHGQDSLFSGNTIYF.

The genes are TRBV5-1 and TRBJ2-3; the D gene is possibly TRBD1 (5 bases). This CDR3 comprises 16 residues. V lost 0 bases to trimming and J lost 1 base, with 12 bases between them. Germline lookup yields CDR1 SGHRS and CDR2 YFSETQ. In nucleotides, the CDR3 is TGCGCCAGCAGCTTGGTTGGGGCAGATGGCACAGATACGCAGTATTTT. This sequence encodes CASSLVGADGTDTQYF.

The rearrangement links TRBV19 to TRBJ1-2, with TRBD1 matching 12 bases. The J segment lost 6 bases and the V segment lost 3 bases, leaving 5 bases of the junction unmatched. In germline, CDR1 is LNHDA, CDR2 SQIVND (reference sequence). The CDR3 has 15 amino acids. The chain's CDR3 is CASSIWDRGHDGYTF. CDR3 DNA sequence: TGTGCCAGTAGTATTTGGGACAGGGGGCACGATGGCTACACCTTC.

The V call is TRBV27, the J call TRBJ2-2, with TRBD1 identical over 9 bases. Germline CDR1 MNHEY, CDR2 SMNVEV (reference sequence). Unmatched junction bases numbered 14, after V lost 5 bases and J lost 4 bases. CDR3 length: 18 residues. CDR3 in amino acids: CASSPSRGQGDSTGELFF. The CDR3, as DNA: TGTGCCAGCAGTCCCTCGCGGGGACAGGGAGATAGCACCGGGGAGCTGTTTTTT.

The CDR3, as DNA: TGTGCCAGCTCATCAAATCAGTTCTCTGGAAACACCATATATTTT. It is translated as CASSSNQFSGNTIYF. J is TRBJ1-3 and V is TRBV18; D uncertain. The germline V and J ends were trimmed by 5 bases and 0 bases, with 11 bases remaining between them. The germline CDR1 and CDR2 sequences are KGHSH and LQKENI. CDR3 length: 15 amino acids.

Measured by frequency, this clone is medium-sized. The chain recombines TRBV19 with TRBJ2-7, with TRBD2 matching over 13 bases. The CDR3 covers 15 residues. Germline assignment: CDR1 LNHDA and CDR2 SQIVND (reference sequence). With V trimmed by 1 base and J by 4 bases, 1 base remained unmatched. The CDR3, as DNA: TGTGCCAGTAGTATAGGACTAGCGGGAGGATACGAGCAGTACTTC. This codes for CASSIGLAGGYEQYF. Full variable domain (rest looked up from reference TRBV19 and TRBJ2-7): DGGITQSPKYLFRKEGQNVTLSCEQNLNHDAMYWYRQDPGQGLRLIYYSQIVNDFQKGDIAEGYSVSREKKESFPLTVTSAQKNPTAFYLCASSIGLAGGYEQYFGPGTRLTVT.

The V call is TRBV19, the J call TRBJ2-1, with 11 bases that match TRBD2. This CDR3 has 14 amino acids. Trimming took 5 bases from V and 10 from J; bases not matched to a gene: 7. Germline values: CDR1 LNHDA, CDR2 SQIVND (reference sequence). CDR3 sequence (DNA): TGTGCCAGTAGTGGACCGGGACTAGCGGTAGAGCAGTTCTTC. The encoded protein is CASSGPGLAVEQFF.